This T cell receptor beta chain was sequenced for a study of T cell responses to AZD1222 COVID-19 vaccine. Study-wide findings and caveats: With dominance at 160-218 and 743-854, vaccine-associated CD4 TCRs spanned spike.

V lost 7 bases and J lost 2, with 15 bases in between. Germline V CDR1 and CDR2: MNHEY, SMNVEV (reference sequence). The CDR3 runs 15 residues. On this clone: Its antigen remains unidentified.

Sequenced by immunoSEQ multiplex PCR; TCRdb stores in-frame clones only, minus some. The sample includes some 110,000 clones, 80% to 85% of them seen just once. The TCR originated in an adult in good health. This sequence joins TRBV27 and TRBJ1-5; D might be TRBD1 (5 bases). Sequenced material: peripheral blood, taken on day 0 of AZD1222 vaccination. CDR3 bases: TGTGCCAGCAAGGGGATAGGGTCGGGCAATCAGCCCCAGCATTTT. This sequence encodes CASKGIGSGNQPQHF.